A selection of T cell receptor beta chains follows, all from one sample in a study of blood T cell repertoires in COVID-19. Sequenced by immunoSEQ multiplex PCR; TCRdb stores in-frame clones only, minus some. The top ten clones hold about 4.1% of a sample with around 180,000 clones, more than 70% of them seen once. Material: peripheral blood. The receptors originated from a woman younger than 45 with acute or convalescent COVID-19. The conserved cysteine and the conserved F or W are not part of the CDR3 here. The order of the fields is J gene, V gene, clone size, CDR3 protein. Clone size appears in some rows only: once, few, many, or a class for an expanded clone.

J gene: TRBJ2-1
V gene: TRBV5-1
clone size: -
CDR3 protein: ASSLDTRQEQF

J gene: TRBJ2-2
V gene: TRBV24-1
clone size: -
CDR3 protein: ATSDPTGENGELF

J gene: TRBJ2-5
V gene: TRBV3-1/TRBV3-2
clone size: -
CDR3 protein: ASSQAGSQETQY

J gene: TRBJ2-1
V gene: TRBV28
clone size: -
CDR3 protein: ASRLSGTYNEQF

J gene: TRBJ2-2
V gene: TRBV7-9
clone size: -
CDR3 protein: ASSRQGGGELF

J gene: TRBJ2-7
V gene: TRBV7-9
clone size: -
CDR3 protein: ASSSGQGKIYEQY

J gene: TRBJ1-1
V gene: TRBV28
clone size: -
CDR3 protein: ASSLFEGALTEAF

J gene: TRBJ2-7
V gene: TRBV30
clone size: -
CDR3 protein: ASTGYRSYEQY

J gene: TRBJ2-5
V gene: TRBV5-4
clone size: -
CDR3 protein: ASSRTGETQY

J gene: TRBJ1-5
V gene: TRBV19
clone size: once
CDR3 protein: ASTQTATGQPQH

J gene: TRBJ2-7
V gene: TRBV28
clone size: -
CDR3 protein: ASERSSYEQY

J gene: TRBJ1-1
V gene: TRBV12-5
clone size: -
CDR3 protein: ASGLGQGANTEAF

J gene: TRBJ1-3
V gene: TRBV6-6
clone size: -
CDR3 protein: ASSYGGLAGNTIY

J gene: TRBJ1-1
V gene: TRBV27
clone size: -
CDR3 protein: ASSLDLGTEAF

J gene: TRBJ2-2
V gene: TRBV11-3
clone size: -
CDR3 protein: ASSLALAITGELF

J gene: TRBJ2-1
V gene: TRBV5-1
clone size: -
CDR3 protein: ASSFIGGSNEQF

J gene: TRBJ2-1
V gene: TRBV5-1
clone size: -
CDR3 protein: ASSGLALDEQF

J gene: TRBJ1-3
V gene: TRBV12-3/TRBV12-4
clone size: -
CDR3 protein: ASSQLQGNTIY

J gene: TRBJ2-1
V gene: TRBV28
clone size: -
CDR3 protein: ACRDRGYNEQF

J gene: TRBJ1-4
V gene: TRBV3-1/TRBV3-2
clone size: -
CDR3 protein: ASSPIGGNEKLF

J gene: TRBJ2-5
V gene: TRBV28
clone size: few
CDR3 protein: ASMGAGVETQY

J gene: TRBJ2-6
V gene: TRBV5-1
clone size: once
CDR3 protein: ASSLGASGANVLT

J gene: TRBJ1-1
V gene: TRBV3-1/TRBV3-2
clone size: many
CDR3 protein: ASSLTGTNTEAF

J gene: TRBJ1-2
V gene: TRBV5-4
clone size: -
CDR3 protein: ASSPVGVYGYT

J gene: TRBJ2-1
V gene: TRBV6-4
clone size: -
CDR3 protein: ASSATGQQRSSYNEQF

J gene: TRBJ2-7
V gene: TRBV19
clone size: -
CDR3 protein: ASSINAGGSEQY

J gene: TRBJ1-6
V gene: TRBV18
clone size: -
CDR3 protein: ASSPQHTTYNSPLH

J gene: TRBJ2-1
V gene: TRBV19
clone size: few
CDR3 protein: ASILAVPSYNEQF

J gene: TRBJ1-1
V gene: TRBV5-1
clone size: -
CDR3 protein: ASSPRGPDTEAF

J gene: TRBJ1-1
V gene: TRBV19
clone size: -
CDR3 protein: ASSMEMNTEAF

J gene: TRBJ2-5
V gene: TRBV3-1/TRBV3-2
clone size: -
CDR3 protein: ASSHQGLETQY

J gene: TRBJ2-7
V gene: TRBV28
clone size: -
CDR3 protein: ASSGNRGPGYEQY

J gene: TRBJ2-3
V gene: TRBV6-5
clone size: -
CDR3 protein: ASSFQLAGGYTQY

J gene: TRBJ2-7
V gene: TRBV28
clone size: once
CDR3 protein: ASSFRLAVSLVNEQY

J gene: TRBJ1-4
V gene: TRBV25-1
clone size: -
CDR3 protein: ASKQGNEKLF

J gene: TRBJ1-5
V gene: TRBV24-1
clone size: -
CDR3 protein: ATGDREGAPQH

J gene: TRBJ1-5
V gene: TRBV6-5
clone size: -
CDR3 protein: ASKRGQGSQPQH

J gene: TRBJ1-1
V gene: TRBV5-6
clone size: -
CDR3 protein: ASTRDRATEAF

J gene: TRBJ1-3
V gene: TRBV28
clone size: -
CDR3 protein: ASSYRGGNTIY

J gene: TRBJ2-5
V gene: TRBV15
clone size: -
CDR3 protein: ATSRDHVLRGTETQY